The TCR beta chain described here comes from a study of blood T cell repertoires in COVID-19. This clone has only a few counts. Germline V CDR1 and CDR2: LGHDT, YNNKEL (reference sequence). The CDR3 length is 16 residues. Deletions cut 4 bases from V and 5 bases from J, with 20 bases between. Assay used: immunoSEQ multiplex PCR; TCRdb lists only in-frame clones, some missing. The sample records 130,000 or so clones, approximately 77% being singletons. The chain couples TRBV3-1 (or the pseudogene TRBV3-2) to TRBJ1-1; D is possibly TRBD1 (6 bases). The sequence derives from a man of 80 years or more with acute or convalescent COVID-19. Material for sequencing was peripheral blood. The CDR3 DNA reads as TGTGCCAGCAGCCCCCGGGACACCCCCCTGGGGACTGAAGCTTTCTTT. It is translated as CASSPRDTPLGTEAFF.